The 6 T cell receptor beta chains below were found in one sample sequenced in a study of blood T cell repertoires in COVID-19. TCRdb keeps only in-frame clones here, not all; method: immunoSEQ multiplex PCR. Of about 120,000 clones listed, around 80% are singletons. The specimen sequenced was peripheral blood. The receptor set was obtained from a man aged 55 to 70 with active or convalescent COVID-19.

A single count supports this clone. The chain employs TRBV4-3 and TRBJ2-1; TRBD1 matches 7 bases. V lost 3 bases, J lost 12 bases, and 14 bases stayed unmatched. The CDR3 contains 15 residues. Germline CDR1 is LGHNA and CDR2 is YSLEER. The CDR3 DNA reads TGCGCCAGCAGCCAGAGTGGAACAGGGGCCTTCCGGCAGTTCTTC. Translated: CASSQSGTGAFRQFF.

The genes are TRBV5-6 and TRBJ1-3; TRBD1 might be the D (5 bases). The V end lost 4 bases, the J end lost 0 bases, and 11 bases lay between the germline ends. Looked up from germline, CDR1 is SGHDT and CDR2 is YYEEEE. The CDR3 has 15 amino acids. CDR3 region: CASSRGSFSGNTIYF. CDR3 coding DNA: TGTGCCAGCAGCCGGGGGTCGTTCTCTGGAAACACCATATATTTT.

This clone was observed a handful of times. V gene TRBV3-1 (or the pseudogene TRBV3-2) combines with J gene TRBJ2-7; 7 bases match TRBD2. V was clipped by 1 base and J by 0 bases; unmatched bases: 6. Germline V gene lookup returns CDR1 LGHDT and CDR2 YNNKEL (reference sequence). This CDR3 spans 16 amino acids. In DNA form, the CDR3 reads TGTGCCAGCAGCCAAGGAACACTAGCGAACTCCTACGAGCAGTACTTC. Encoded protein: CASSQGTLANSYEQYF.

This chain links TRBV5-5 with TRBJ2-1; D may be TRBD1 (6 bases). This CDR3 has 16 residues. Trimming left V 2 bases short and J 7 bases short, with 19 bases between. Germline lookup yields CDR1 SGHKS and CDR2 YYEKEE (reference sequence). CDR3 nucleotides: TGTGCCAGCAGCTTAAACTGGCAGGGGAAAAGAAATGAGCAGTTCTTC. Protein: CASSLNWQGKRNEQFF. The full variable domain, with the rest looked up from reference TRBV5-5 and TRBJ2-1, is DAGVTQSPTHLIKTRGQQVTLRCSPISGHKSVSWYQQVLGQGPQFIFQYYEKEERGRGNFPDRFSARQFPNYSSELNVNALLLGDSALYLCASSLNWQGKRNEQFFGPGTRLTVL.

V gene TRBV5-6 combines with J gene TRBJ1-2; 9 nucleotides match TRBD1. Unmatched junction bases numbered 12, after V lost 1 base and J lost 8 bases. The CDR3 is 16 residues long. Germline V gives CDR1 SGHDT, CDR2 YYEEEE. The CDR3: CASSLIGTGILGGYTF. The CDR3, as DNA: TGTGCCAGCAGCTTGATCGGGACAGGGATTCTCGGGGGCTACACCTTC.

The chain has TRBV24-1 and TRBJ1-3, with D possibly matching TRBD1 (6 bases). The CDR3 length is 12 residues. With 12 bases removed from V and 2 bases from J, the gap between germline ends came to 10 bases. Germline CDR1 is KGHDR and CDR2 is SFDVKD. The CDR3 is CAVGDTGNTIYF. The CDR3 DNA sequence: TGTGCCGTAGGGGACACTGGAAACACCATATATTTT.